The sample holds a few counts of the clone carrying this T cell receptor beta chain. The antigen remains unidentified. The V end lost 6 bases, the J end lost 3 bases, and 10 bases lay between the germline ends. CDR3 length equals 13 residues. CDR1 is LNHDA and CDR2 is SQIVND in the germline V gene (reference sequence). The Oncomine TCR Beta short-read assay was applied to DNA of cultured CD4+ T cells. Genomic DNA was extracted from cultured CD4+ T cells. TCRdb recomputed calls from the PCR reads with MiXCR, one row per CDR3 protein. The table lists 9,500 to 10,000 distinct CDR3 sequences, 51% of them singletons. Stated treatment: approximately nine-day PBMC culture with coronavirus spike peptide pools or control peptides (ViraFEST assay). Before TCRs were sequenced, ViraFEST expanded antigen-specific T cells with peptide pools. This entry belongs to a study of vaccination and CD4 T cells after COVID-19. The overall study: Stimulation of cells relied on overlapping spike peptides derived from SARS-CoV-2, HCoV-NL63, HCoV-OC43 and HCoV-229E.

This chain links TRBV19 with TRBJ2-3; a weak D match, TRBD2 (5 bases). The source is a human donor who had recovered from COVID-19. Material for sequencing was CD4+ T cells from blood, cultured in vitro. CDR3 DNA sequence: TGTGCCAGTAGGCCAGCGGCGACAGATACGCAGTATTTT. Translation gives CASRPAATDTQYF.